This TCR beta chain stems from a study of cytomegalovirus exposure and HLA in healthy donors. About the study: The Caucasian-associated ancestry cluster contained 65% to 85% of the 300 to 400 genotyped donors.

Primers included in the PCR were 60 Vbeta and 13 Jbeta primers. The repertoire was sequenced with immunoSEQ multiplex PCR; TCRdb's copy has only in-frame clones and lacks some. The repertoire includes about 140,000 clones, more than 60% of them detected once, and approximately 1.8% sits in the top ten. Between the trimmed V and J ends, which lost 0 bases and 5 bases, there was a span of 11 bases. This CDR3 comprises 15 residues. Per germline, CDR1 LGHNA and CDR2 YSLEER. The sequenced material came from PBMCs. The chain uses TRBV4-3 and TRBJ1-5; no clear D. This TCR came from a male donor in good health and CMV-seronegative. The DNA for the CDR3 is TGCGCCAGCAGCCAAGACCCGGGGAACGATCAGCCCCAGCATTTT. Translated: CASSQDPGNDQPQHF.